This TCR beta chain came from a study of T cells in localized non-small cell lung cancer (TCRdb year 2020). Regarding the complete study: The study examined T cell repertoires in 200 to 300 patients with early-stage NSCLC and compared tumors with uninvolved tumor-adjacent lungs. All 250 or so NSCLC patients in the cohort were treatment-naive and had localized lung tumors that were resected. A mean age of roughly 64 years was recorded for the NSCLC patients, of whom some 130 were male and about 100 were female.

At diagnosis, peripheral blood, uninvolved tumor-adjacent lung and tumor were collected and were preserved as a mix of fresh-frozen and FFPE material. For TCR repertoire profiling, the blood samples were analyzed as peripheral blood mononuclear cells. Findings and caveats that apply to the study as a whole: Longer overall survival was associated with higher blood T cell density, whereas shorter survival was associated with higher adjacent-lung clonality. The highest T cell clonality was observed in uninvolved tumor-adjacent lung, where clonality exceeded that of tumor, suggesting that antigenic responses were more focused in uninvolved tumor-adjacent lung. Since the design was exploratory, TCR variables were selected using unadjusted p-values with no false-discovery rate correction. A median of 57 of the top 100 tumor clones turned up in the paired uninvolved adjacent lung, and some 27 of those clones also ranked among the top 100 of that same adjacent lung. Because multi-region sequencing of the tumors was not done, intratumor heterogeneity could not be ruled out.

The V end gives up 4 bases and the J end 5 bases, leaving 9 bases in the junction not matched to a gene. CDR3 length: 16 amino acids, cysteine to phenylalanine. The entry retains the CDR3 DNA only, 48 bases that are in frame from base 1. Sequences SGHDT (CDR1) and YYEEEE (CDR2) are obtained from the germline V gene. Remarks on this clone: Its binding antigen is unknown. No per-base quality is available; no much larger clone lies one base away.

The immunoSEQ Assay was used to sequence TCR beta CDR3 regions from DNA. From the authors' description of their analysis: T cell density was computed as TCR beta template counts normalized to usable DNA estimated by amplifying housekeeping genes. The preseqR package was used to estimate richness by extrapolating to 400,000 templates for PBMC samples and to 120,000 templates for tissue samples. Clonality was taken to be one minus Pielou's evenness. Tissue-enriched TCRs were identified through differential abundance testing performed on productive amino-acid clonotypes, with a minimum total count of 5 and an alpha of 0.1. Repertoire overlap between compartments was quantified with the Jaccard Index and Morisita Overlap Index. GLIPH clustered TCR beta CDR3s with public tetramer-defined viral CDR3s; viral motifs required at least three viral sequences plus V-gene enrichment. Drawn from immuneACCESS, this table holds only the in-frame rearrangements with V and J called that TCRdb kept. Clones are partly lost; checked studies trace under half to an unresolved V gene and leave the rest unexplained. The V and J calls and clone size were taken over from that table, and D and trimming were inferred from the DNA. The sample has 25,000 to 35,000 clones on record, around 92% of them singletons. The ten largest clonotypes hold about 4% of the sample.

This sequence was found in a woman aged 35 to 69 with stage III lung adenocarcinoma. Here the chain combines TRBV5-6 and TRBJ2-1; 10 nucleotides in the junction match TRBD1. Sequencing used peripheral blood mononuclear cells, obtained before any cancer treatment. For the CDR3, the sequence is CASSSDRGLADNEQFF. DNA sequence: TGTGCCAGCAGCAGTGACAGGGGGCTTGCGGACAATGAGCAGTTCTTC.